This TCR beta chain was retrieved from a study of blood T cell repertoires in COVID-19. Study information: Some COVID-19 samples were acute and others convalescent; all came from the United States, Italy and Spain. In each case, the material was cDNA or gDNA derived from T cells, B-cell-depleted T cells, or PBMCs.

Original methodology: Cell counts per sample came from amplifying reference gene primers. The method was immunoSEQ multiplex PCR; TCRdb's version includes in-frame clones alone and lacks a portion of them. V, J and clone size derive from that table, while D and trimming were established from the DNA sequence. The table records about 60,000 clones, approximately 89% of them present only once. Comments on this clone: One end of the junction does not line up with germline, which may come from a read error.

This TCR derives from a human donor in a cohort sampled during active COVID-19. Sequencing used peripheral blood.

CDR3 coding DNA: TGTGCCAGCAGCCCCCCCTCCCACGAGCAGTACTTC. It yields the protein CASSPPSHEQYF. V gene TRBV3-1 (or the pseudogene TRBV3-2) combines with J gene TRBJ2-7; no firm D call. Germline V gene sequence: CDR1 LGHDT, CDR2 YNNKEL (reference sequence). The CDR3 runs 12 residues.